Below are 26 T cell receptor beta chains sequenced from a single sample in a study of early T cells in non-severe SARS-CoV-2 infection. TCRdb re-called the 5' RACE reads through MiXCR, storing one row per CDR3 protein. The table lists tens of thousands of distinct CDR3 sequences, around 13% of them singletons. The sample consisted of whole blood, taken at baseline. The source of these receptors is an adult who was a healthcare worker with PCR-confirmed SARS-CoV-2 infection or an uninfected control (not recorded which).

The CDR3 region has the DNA TGTGCCAGCAGTTTACCCGGGGCCAATCAGCCCCAGCATTTT. This codes for CASSLPGANQPQHF. V gene TRBV28 combines with J gene TRBJ1-5; D possibly corresponds to TRBD1 (5 bases). Trimming shortened V by 2 bases and J by 3 bases, and 8 bases separated the two germline ends. The CDR3 loop spans 14 amino acids. The germline CDR1 and CDR2 sequences are MDHEN and SYDVKM.

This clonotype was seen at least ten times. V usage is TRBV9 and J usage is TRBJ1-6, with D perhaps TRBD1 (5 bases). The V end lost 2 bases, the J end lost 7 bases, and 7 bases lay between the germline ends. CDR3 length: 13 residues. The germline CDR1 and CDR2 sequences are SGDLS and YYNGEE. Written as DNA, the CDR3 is TGTGCCAGCAGCGTGCGGGGGAATTCACCCCTCCACTTT. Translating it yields CASSVRGNSPLHF.

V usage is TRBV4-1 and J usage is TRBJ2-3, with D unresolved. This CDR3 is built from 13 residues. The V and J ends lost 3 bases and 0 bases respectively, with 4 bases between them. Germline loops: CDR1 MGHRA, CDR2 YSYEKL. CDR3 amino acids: CASSQTSTDTQYF. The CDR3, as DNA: TGCGCCAGCAGCCAGACAAGCACAGATACGCAGTATTTT.

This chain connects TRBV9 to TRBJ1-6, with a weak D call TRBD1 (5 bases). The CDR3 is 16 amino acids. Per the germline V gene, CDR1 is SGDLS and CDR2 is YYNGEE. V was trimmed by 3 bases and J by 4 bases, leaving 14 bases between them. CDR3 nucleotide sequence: TGTGCCAGCAGCGAGACCCCTGGGACGTATAATTCACCCCTCCACTTT. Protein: CASSETPGTYNSPLHF.

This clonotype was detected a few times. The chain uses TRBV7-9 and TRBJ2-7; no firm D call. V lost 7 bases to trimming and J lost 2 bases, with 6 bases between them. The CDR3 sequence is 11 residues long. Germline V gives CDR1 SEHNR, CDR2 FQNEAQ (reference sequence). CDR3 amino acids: CASTSAYEQYF. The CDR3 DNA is TGTGCCAGCACCTCTGCCTACGAGCAGTACTTC.

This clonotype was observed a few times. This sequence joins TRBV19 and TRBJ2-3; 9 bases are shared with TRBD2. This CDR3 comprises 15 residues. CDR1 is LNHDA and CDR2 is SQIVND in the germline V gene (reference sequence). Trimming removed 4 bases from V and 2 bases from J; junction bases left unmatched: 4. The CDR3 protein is CASSTSGINTDTQYF. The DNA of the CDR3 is TGTGCCAGTAGTACTAGCGGGATTAACACAGATACGCAGTATTTT.

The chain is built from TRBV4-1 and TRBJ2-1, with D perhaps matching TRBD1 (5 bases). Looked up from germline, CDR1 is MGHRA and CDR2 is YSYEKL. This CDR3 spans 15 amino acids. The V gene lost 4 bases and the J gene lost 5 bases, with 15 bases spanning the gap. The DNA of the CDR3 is TGCGCCAGCAGCCCGCCCGCAGGGTTGGACAATGAGCAGTTCTTC. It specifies CASSPPAGLDNEQFF.

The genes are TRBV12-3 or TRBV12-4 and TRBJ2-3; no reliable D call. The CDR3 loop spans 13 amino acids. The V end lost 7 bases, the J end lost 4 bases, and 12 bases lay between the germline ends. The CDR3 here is CASTQSHPDTQYF. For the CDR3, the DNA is TGTGCCAGCACCCAGTCCCACCCAGATACGCAGTATTTT.

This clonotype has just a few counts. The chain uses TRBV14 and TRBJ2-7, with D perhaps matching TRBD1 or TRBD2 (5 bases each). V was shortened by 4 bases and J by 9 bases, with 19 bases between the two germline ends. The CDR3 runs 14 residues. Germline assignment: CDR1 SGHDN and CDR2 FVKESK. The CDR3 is CASSLGTNGERQYF. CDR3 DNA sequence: TGTGCCAGCAGCCTAGGGACGAATGGAGAACGGCAGTACTTC.

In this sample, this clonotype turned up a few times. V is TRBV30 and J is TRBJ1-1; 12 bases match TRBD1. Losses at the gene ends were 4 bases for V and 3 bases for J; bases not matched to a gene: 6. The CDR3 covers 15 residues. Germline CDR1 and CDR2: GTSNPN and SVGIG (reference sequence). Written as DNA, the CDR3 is TGTGCCTGGATGGGGACAGGGGGCGACGACACTGAAGCTTTCTTT. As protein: CAWMGTGGDDTEAFF.

The CDR3 coding sequence is TGTGCCAGCAGCTCCTCTGGTATGTTGAACACTGAAGCTTTCTTT. Amino acid sequence: CASSSSGMLNTEAFF. This chain joins TRBV7-2 and TRBJ1-1, with unresolved D. The V end lost 4 bases, the J end lost 0 bases, and 12 bases lay between the germline ends. Germline values: CDR1 SGHTA, CDR2 FQGNSA. The length of the CDR3 is 15 residues. Combining the CDR3 with reference TRBV7-2 and TRBJ1-1 gives the whole variable domain GAGVSQSPSNKVTEKGKDVELRCDPISGHTALYWYRQSLGQGLEFLIYFQGNSAPDKSGLPSDRFSAERTGGSVSTLTIQRTQQEDSAVYLCASSSSGMLNTEAFFGQGTRLTVV.

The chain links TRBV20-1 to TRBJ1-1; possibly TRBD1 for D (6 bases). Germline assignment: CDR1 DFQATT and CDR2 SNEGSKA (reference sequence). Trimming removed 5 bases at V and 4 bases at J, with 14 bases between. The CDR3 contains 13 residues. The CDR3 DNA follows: TGCAGTGCTTTCGCAGGGGCTGGCACTGAAGCTTTCTTT. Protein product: CSAFAGAGTEAFF.

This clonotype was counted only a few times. Here the CDR3 reads CASSLPGWTYEQYF. In nucleotides, the CDR3 is TGTGCCAGCAGTTTGCCGGGCTGGACCTACGAGCAGTACTTC. This chain links TRBV6-6 with TRBJ2-7; unclear D gene. Per the germline V gene, CDR1 is MNHNY and CDR2 is SVGAGI (reference sequence). The CDR3 has 14 residues. Trimming took 4 bases from V and 2 from J, leaving 12 bases between them.

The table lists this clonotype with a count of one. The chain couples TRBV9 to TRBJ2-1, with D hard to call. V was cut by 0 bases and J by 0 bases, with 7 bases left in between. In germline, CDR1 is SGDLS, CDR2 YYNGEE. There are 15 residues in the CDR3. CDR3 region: CASSVDGRSYNEQFF. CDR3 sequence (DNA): TGTGCCAGCAGCGTAGACGGGCGCTCCTACAATGAGCAGTTCTTC.

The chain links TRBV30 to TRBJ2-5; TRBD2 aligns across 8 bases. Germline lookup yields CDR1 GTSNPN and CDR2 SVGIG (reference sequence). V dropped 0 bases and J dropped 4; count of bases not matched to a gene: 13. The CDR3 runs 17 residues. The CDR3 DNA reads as TGTGCCTGGAGTGTAAATGGACTAGCACTTTTGGGAGAGACCCAGTACTTC. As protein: CAWSVNGLALLGETQYF. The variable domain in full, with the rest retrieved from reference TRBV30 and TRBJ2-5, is SQTIHQWPATLVQPVGSPLSLECTVEGTSNPNLYWYRQAAGRGLQLLFYSVGIGQISSEVPQNLSASRPQDRQFILSSKKLLLSDSGFYLCAWSVNGLALLGETQYFGPGTRLLVL.

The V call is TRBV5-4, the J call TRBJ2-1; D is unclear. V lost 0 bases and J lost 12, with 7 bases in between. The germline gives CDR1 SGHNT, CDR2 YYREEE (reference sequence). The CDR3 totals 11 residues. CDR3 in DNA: TGTGCCAGCAGCTTGGCACGGACGCAGTTCTTC. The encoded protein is CASSLARTQFF.

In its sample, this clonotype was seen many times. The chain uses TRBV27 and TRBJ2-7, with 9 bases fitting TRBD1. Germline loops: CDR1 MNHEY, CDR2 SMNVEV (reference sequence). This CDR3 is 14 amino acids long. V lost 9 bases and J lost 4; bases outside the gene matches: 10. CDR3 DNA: TGTGCCAGTGCAAAGGACAGGGGTTTGTACGAGCAGTACTTC. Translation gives CASAKDRGLYEQYF.

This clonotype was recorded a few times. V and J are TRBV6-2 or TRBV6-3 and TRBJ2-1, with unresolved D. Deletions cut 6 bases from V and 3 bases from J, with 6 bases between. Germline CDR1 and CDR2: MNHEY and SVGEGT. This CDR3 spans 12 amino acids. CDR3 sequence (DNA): TGTGCCAGCAGCTGGGACTACAATGAGCAGTTCTTC. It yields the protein CASSWDYNEQFF.

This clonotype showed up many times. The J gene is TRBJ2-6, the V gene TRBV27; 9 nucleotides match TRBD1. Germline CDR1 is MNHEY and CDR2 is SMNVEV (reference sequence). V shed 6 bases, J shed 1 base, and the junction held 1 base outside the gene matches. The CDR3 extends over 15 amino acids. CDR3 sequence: CASRDRGSGANVLTF. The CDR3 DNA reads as TGTGCCAGCAGGGACAGGGGTTCTGGGGCCAACGTCCTGACTTTC.

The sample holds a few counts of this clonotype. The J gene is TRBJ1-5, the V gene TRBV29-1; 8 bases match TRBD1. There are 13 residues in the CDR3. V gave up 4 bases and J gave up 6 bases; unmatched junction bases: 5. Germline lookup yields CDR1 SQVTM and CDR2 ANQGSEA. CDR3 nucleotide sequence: TGCAGCGTTGCCAGGGGGCAGGGTCAGCCCCAGCATTTT. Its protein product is CSVARGQGQPQHF.

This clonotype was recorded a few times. CDR3 amino acids: CASSTKTGGTEAFF. The CDR3, as DNA: TGTGCCAGCAGCACTAAAACAGGGGGCACTGAAGCTTTCTTT. The V gene is TRBV5-4, the J gene TRBJ1-1, with 8 bases lining up with TRBD1. J gave up 4 bases and V 4 bases, and 6 bases lay outside the gene matches. Germline V gives CDR1 SGHNT, CDR2 YYREEE (reference sequence). This CDR3 spans 14 amino acids.

CDR3 bases: TGCAGTGCTAGAGATAGTAGCCCGGCTTTCTTT. As protein: CSARDSSPAFF. The chain is built from TRBV20-1 and TRBJ1-1; unclear D gene. Germline CDR1 is DFQATT and CDR2 is SNEGSKA (reference sequence). CDR3 size: 11 residues. V lost 0 bases and J 11 bases, leaving 10 bases between the germline ends.

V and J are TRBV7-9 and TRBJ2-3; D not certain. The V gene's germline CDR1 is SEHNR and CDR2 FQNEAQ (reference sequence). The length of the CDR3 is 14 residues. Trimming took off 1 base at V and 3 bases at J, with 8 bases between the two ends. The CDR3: CASSLGGITDTQYF. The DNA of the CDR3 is TGTGCCAGCAGCTTAGGGGGAATAACAGATACGCAGTATTTT.

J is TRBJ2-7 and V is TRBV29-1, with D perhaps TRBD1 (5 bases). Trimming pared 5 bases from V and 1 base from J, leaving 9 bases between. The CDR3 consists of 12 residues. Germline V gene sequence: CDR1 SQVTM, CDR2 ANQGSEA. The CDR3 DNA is TGCAGCGTTAAAAGGGGTTCCTACGAGCAGTACTTC. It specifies CSVKRGSYEQYF.

CDR3 sequence reads: CASSPGQEYEQYF. DNA for the CDR3: TGTGCCAGTAGCCCGGGACAGGAGTACGAGCAGTACTTC. V and J are TRBV19 and TRBJ2-7, with TRBD1 matching over 8 bases. Germline trimming cut 6 bases from V and 4 bases from J; bases unmatched to any gene: 5. Germline CDR1 is LNHDA and CDR2 is SQIVND (reference sequence). The CDR3 runs 13 residues.

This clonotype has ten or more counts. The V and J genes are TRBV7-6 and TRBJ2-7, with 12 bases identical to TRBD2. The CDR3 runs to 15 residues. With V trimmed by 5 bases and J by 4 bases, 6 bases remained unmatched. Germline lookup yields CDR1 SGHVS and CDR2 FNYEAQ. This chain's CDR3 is CASSGRLAGVYEQYF. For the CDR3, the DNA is TGTGCCAGCAGCGGACGACTAGCGGGAGTATACGAGCAGTACTTC.